The clone carrying this TCR beta chain ranks as medium-sized. Its antigen is unidentified. This CDR3 comprises 14 residues. Per the germline V gene, CDR1 is MNHNY and CDR2 is SVGAGI (reference sequence). The germline V and J ends were trimmed by 4 bases and 5 bases, with 14 bases remaining between them. This entry comes from a study of HIV-infected patients and healthy controls. Overall study findings and caveats: Untreated HIV+ repertoires had roughly threefold fewer distinct CDR3s and lower Shannon diversity than healthy controls.

Antiretroviral therapy had run roughly three months, about 14 weeks, before follow-up blood collection. All unsorted peripheral T cells were captured because whole blood was used without fractionation. About 450 ng RNA was reverse transcribed with alpha and beta constant-region primers. Each of the alpha and beta chains got its own library through chain-specific third strand synthesis with indices. A 5' RACE adapter with a random hexamer and the SP2 primer site was joined to cDNA. Second strand DNA was synthesized using a primer at the SP2 site. TCRdb redid the calling of the 5' RACE reads with MiXCR, one entry per CDR3 protein. The sample carries about 3,800 distinct CDR3 sequences, about 7.8% recorded once.

V usage is TRBV6-6 and J usage is TRBJ1-1; a weak D match, TRBD1 (5 bases). Sequencing used blood, obtained during antiretroviral therapy. The clonotype comes from an adult with HIV infection. The CDR3 DNA sequence: TGTGCCAGCAGTTTAGGGGACCGGAGGACTGAAGCTTTCTTT. Translation: CASSLGDRRTEAFF.